The clone carrying this T cell receptor (beta chain) was observed once. The antigen is unknown. This sample is part of a study of shared clonotypes between healthy human individuals. Study details: For every donor, three CD4 naive, three CD4 memory, two CD8 naive and one CD8 memory plates were used.

Study-level results: A handful of donors showed sharing of 4.5% to 6% of naive CD4 clonotypes.

Per the germline V gene, CDR1 is SGHRS and CDR2 is YFSETQ. The length of the CDR3 is 14 residues. Trimming removed 6 bases at V and 0 bases at J, with 10 bases between. The data were produced by immunoSEQ multiplex PCR, yet TCRdb's version contains in-frame clones alone and is incomplete. The sample lists fewer than 1.4 million clones; approximately 80% were seen once. Sequencing input: memory CD4+ T cells from PBMCs. Documented subset: CD45RA-negative fraction. This chain uses TRBV5-1 with TRBJ2-1; tentative D call: TRBD2 (5 bases). The clonotype originates from a man between 18 and 29 years old in good health. Some clones in this sample may be carry-over from other donors' samples. This CDR3 is CASIGGSSYNEQFF. Here the CDR3 DNA reads TGCGCCAGCATTGGAGGCAGCTCCTACAATGAGCAGTTCTTC.